This TCR beta chain was captured in a study of blood T cell repertoires in COVID-19. Across the whole study: Sources were T cells, B-cell-depleted T cells, or PBMCs; the material itself was cDNA or gDNA.

Sequencing was performed with immunoSEQ multiplex PCR; in TCRdb, only in-frame clones are kept and a portion is missing. This table holds about 99,000 clones, about 88% found once. The clonotype was recovered from a human donor in a cohort sampled during active COVID-19. The sample taken for sequencing was peripheral blood.

The CDR3 loop reads CASSFRDREIYGYTF. CDR3 nucleotide sequence: TGTGCCAGCAGCTTCCGGGACAGGGAGATCTATGGCTACACCTTC. V is TRBV3-1 (or the pseudogene TRBV3-2) and J is TRBJ1-2; 9 nucleotides match TRBD1. The CDR3 has 15 residues. Germline V gene sequence: CDR1 LGHDT, CDR2 YNNKEL (reference sequence). V was pared by 5 bases and J by 4 bases, with 8 bases of the junction left unmatched.